The T cell receptor (beta chain) described here comes from a study of cytomegalovirus exposure and HLA in healthy donors. This CDR3 comprises 13 residues. The germline gives CDR1 MGHRA, CDR2 YSYEKL. V shed 5 bases and J shed 4 bases, with 9 bases lying between them. The donors were in the roughly 130-subject validation cohort, distinct from the roughly 700-subject first cohort. As to this clone: No antigen is known for it.

Points from the study as a whole: Researchers counted some 150 TCR beta chains as cytomegalovirus-associated. It was reportedly the case that the classifier diagnosed cytomegalovirus status with high specificity and sensitivity. Subsequent analysis showed first-cohort TCR clusters tending to co-occur in 120 or so validation repertoires.

Sequencing was performed with immunoSEQ multiplex PCR; in TCRdb, only in-frame clones are kept and a portion is missing. Of 120,000 or so clones in the sample, roughly 90% are singletons; the top ten hold 1.5% to 2%. This clonotype was sampled from a woman under 30 in good health and CMV-seronegative. Sequenced sample: PBMCs. This chain connects TRBV4-1 to TRBJ2-1; the D is unclear. The CDR3 loop is CASSSFGYNEQFF. For the CDR3, the DNA is TGCGCCAGCAGCAGCTTTGGTTACAATGAGCAGTTCTTC.